The T cell receptor (beta chain) under discussion was sequenced for a study of blood T cells in healthy people across ages. The second PCR ran about 6 to 11 cycles with a sample-barcoded 5' primer and J-beta primers. Tagging of each cDNA molecule was performed by a template-switch adaptor with 12 random nucleotides. One entry per CDR3 protein results from TCRdb running MiXCR on the 5' RACE reads. The sample consists of over 550,000 distinct CDR3 sequences, 25% to 30% of them appearing once. This clonotype showed up many times. J was trimmed by 2 bases and V by 8 bases; bases with no gene match: 14. The CDR3 runs to 19 residues.

The chain recombines TRBV12-3 or TRBV12-4 with TRBJ2-3, with TRBD2 matching 15 bases. Sequencing was carried out using blood. This TCR was sampled from an elderly woman in good health. The CDR3 spells CASPPPGTSGGLDTDTQYF. CDR3 DNA: TGTGCCAGCCCACCGCCCGGGACTAGCGGGGGGTTGGACACAGATACGCAGTATTTT.